This T cell receptor beta chain stems from a study of blood T cell repertoires in COVID-19. Across the whole study: The United States, Italy and Spain were the sources of the acute and convalescent COVID-19 samples. T cells, B-cell-depleted T cells, or PBMCs provided the cDNA or gDNA that served as material.

CDR3 length equals 11 residues. Germline loops: CDR1 SGHVS, CDR2 FQNEAQ. In the original analysis: Nucleated cell counts were estimated from reference gene primer amplification. This table comes from immunoSEQ multiplex PCR, and its TCRdb copy is limited to in-frame clones, with some not included. The V and J calls and the clone size are those of that table, but D and trimming were determined from the DNA. The data hold about 300,000 clones, with about 85% observed a single time. This clone was detected once. The rearrangement joins TRBV7-8 to TRBJ2-1; D is perhaps TRBD2 (5 bases). Material for sequencing was peripheral blood. The sequence came from a human donor in a cohort sampled during active COVID-19. The CDR3 region is CVQQRGNEQFF. The CDR3 coding sequence is TGTGTCCAGCAACGAGGGAATGAGCAGTTCTTC.